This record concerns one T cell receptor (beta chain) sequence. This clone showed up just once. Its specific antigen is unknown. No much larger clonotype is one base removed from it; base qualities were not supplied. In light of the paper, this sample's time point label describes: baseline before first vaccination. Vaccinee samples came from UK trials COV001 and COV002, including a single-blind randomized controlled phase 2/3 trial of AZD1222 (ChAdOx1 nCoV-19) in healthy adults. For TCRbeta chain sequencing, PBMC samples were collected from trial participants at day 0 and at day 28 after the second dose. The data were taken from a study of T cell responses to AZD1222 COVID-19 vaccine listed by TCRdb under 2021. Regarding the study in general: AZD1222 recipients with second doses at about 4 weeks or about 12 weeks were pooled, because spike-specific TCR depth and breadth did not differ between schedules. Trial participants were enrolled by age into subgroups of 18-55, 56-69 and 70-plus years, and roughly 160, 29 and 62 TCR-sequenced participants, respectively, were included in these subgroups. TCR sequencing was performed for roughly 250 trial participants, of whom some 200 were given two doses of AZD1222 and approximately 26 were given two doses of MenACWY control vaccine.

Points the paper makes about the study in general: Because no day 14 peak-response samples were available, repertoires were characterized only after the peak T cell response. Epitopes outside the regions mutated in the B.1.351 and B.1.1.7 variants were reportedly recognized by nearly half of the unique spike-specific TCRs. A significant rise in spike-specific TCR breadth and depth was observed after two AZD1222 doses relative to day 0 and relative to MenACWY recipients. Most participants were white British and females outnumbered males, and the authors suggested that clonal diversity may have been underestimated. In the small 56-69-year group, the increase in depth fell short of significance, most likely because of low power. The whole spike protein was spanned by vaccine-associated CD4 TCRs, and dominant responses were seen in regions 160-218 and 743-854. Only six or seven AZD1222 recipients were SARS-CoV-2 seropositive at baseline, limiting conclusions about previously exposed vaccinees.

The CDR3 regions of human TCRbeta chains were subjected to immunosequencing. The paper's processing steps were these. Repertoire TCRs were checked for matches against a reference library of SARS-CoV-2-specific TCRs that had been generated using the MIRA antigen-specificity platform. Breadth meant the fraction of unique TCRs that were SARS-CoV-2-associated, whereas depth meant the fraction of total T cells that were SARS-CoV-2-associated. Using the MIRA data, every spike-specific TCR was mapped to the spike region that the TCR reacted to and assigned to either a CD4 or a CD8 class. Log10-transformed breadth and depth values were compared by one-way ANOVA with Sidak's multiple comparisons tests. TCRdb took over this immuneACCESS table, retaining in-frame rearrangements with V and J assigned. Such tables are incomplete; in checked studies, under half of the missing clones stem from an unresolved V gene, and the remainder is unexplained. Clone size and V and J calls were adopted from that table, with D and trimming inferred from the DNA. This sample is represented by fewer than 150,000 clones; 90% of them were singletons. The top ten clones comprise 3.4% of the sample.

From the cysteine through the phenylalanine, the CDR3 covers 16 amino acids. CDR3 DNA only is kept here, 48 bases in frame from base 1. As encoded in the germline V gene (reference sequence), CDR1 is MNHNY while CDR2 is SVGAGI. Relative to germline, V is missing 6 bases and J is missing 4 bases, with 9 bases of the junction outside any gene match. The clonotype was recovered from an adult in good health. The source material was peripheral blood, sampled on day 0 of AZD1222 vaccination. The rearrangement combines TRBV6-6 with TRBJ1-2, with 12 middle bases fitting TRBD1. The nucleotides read TGTGCCAGCAGCAAGGCCGGGACAGGGGGCATCTATGGCTACACCTTC. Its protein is CASSKAGTGGIYGYTF.